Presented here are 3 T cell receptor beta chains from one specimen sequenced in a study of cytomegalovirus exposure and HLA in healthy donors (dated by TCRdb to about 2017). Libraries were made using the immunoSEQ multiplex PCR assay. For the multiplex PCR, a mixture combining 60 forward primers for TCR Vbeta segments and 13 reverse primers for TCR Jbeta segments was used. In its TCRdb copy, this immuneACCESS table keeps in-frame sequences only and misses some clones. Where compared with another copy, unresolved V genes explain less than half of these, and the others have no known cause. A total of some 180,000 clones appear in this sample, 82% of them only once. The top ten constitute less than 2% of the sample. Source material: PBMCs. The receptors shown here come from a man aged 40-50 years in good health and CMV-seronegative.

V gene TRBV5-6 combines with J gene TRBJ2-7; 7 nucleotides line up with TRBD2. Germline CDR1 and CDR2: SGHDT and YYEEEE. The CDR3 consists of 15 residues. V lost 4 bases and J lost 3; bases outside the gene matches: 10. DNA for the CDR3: TGTGCCAGCAGCGAGCGGGACTTCAAAATCTACGAGCAGTACTTC. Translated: CASSERDFKIYEQYF.

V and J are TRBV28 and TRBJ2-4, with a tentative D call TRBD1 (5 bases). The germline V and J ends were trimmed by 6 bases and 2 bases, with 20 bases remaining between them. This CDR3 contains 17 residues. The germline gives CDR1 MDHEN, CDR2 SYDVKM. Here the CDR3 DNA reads TGTGCCAGCAGGTTAGTGGTCAGGGATTGGACCAAAAACATTCAGTACTTC. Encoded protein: CASRLVVRDWTKNIQYF. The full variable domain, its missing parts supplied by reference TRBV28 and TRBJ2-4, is DVKVTQSSRYLVKRTGEKVFLECVQDMDHENMFWYRQDPGLGLRLIYFSYDVKMKEKGDIPEGYSVSREKKERFSLILESASTNQTSMYLCASRLVVRDWTKNIQYFGAGTRLSVL.

For the CDR3, the DNA is TGTGCCAGCAGCTTAACGCAGGGGCCCGAGGGCTACACCTTC. This translates into CASSLTQGPEGYTF. The chain joins TRBV5-5 to TRBJ1-2; a weak D match, TRBD1 (6 bases). The CDR3 consists of 14 residues. Trimming took 2 bases from V and 8 from J, leaving 16 bases between them. CDR1 is SGHKS and CDR2 is YYEKEE in the germline V gene (reference sequence).